Each of the 14 T cell receptor beta chains below was sequenced from the same sample in a study of cytomegalovirus exposure and HLA in healthy donors. Researchers ran the PCR with 60 Vbeta and 13 Jbeta primers. Clones were read by immunoSEQ multiplex PCR, and TCRdb kept only the in-frame ones, dropping some. The sample holds roughly 140,000 clones, roughly 87% seen once. The sample taken for sequencing was PBMCs. The receptors shown here come from a man aged 25-45 years in good health and CMV-seropositive.

This clone appeared a single time. DNA of the CDR3: TGTGCCAGCAGCTTATCCGCGGGATCAGAGACCCAGTACTTC. It is translated as CASSLSAGSETQYF. This chain links TRBV11-2 with TRBJ2-5; D perhaps matches TRBD2 (6 bases). Germline CDR1 reads SGHAT; CDR2 reads FQNNGV. This CDR3 has 14 amino acids. V lost 2 bases to trimming and J lost 4 bases, with 11 bases between them.

The genes are TRBV2 and TRBJ1-5; TRBD1 matches 8 bases. After removal of 4 bases from V and 2 bases from J, the junction contained 4 bases not matched to a gene. In germline, CDR1 is SNHLY, CDR2 FYNNEI. This CDR3 is built from 15 residues. The DNA for the CDR3 is TGTGCCAGCAGTGTCGGACAGGGCGGCAATCAGCCCCAGCATTTT. Protein sequence: CASSVGQGGNQPQHF.

The chain has TRBV19 and TRBJ2-1, with D tentatively TRBD1 (6 bases). The germline CDR1 and CDR2 sequences are LNHDA and SQIVND (reference sequence). V was cut by 5 bases and J by 6 bases, with 14 bases left in between. CDR3 length: 14 amino acids. CDR3 protein: CASSWFAGANEQFF. DNA for the CDR3: TGTGCCAGTAGTTGGTTCGCAGGGGCCAATGAGCAGTTCTTC.

The chain is built from TRBV27 and TRBJ2-5, with 8 bases identical to TRBD2. TRBJ2-7 explains the end of the DNA better; the J call may be wrong. This CDR3 is 14 amino acids long. Per germline, CDR1 MNHEY and CDR2 SMNVEV (reference sequence). CDR3 coding DNA: TGTGCCAGCAGTTTATTAGCGGGACCGAACGAGCAGTACTTC. Amino acid sequence: CASSLLAGPNEQYF.

CDR3 sequence (DNA): TGCGCCAGCAGCCAAGACCGACTAGCGGGGGGGTCAGATACGCAGTATTTT. Translating it yields CASSQDRLAGGSDTQYF. V gene TRBV4-3 combines with J gene TRBJ2-3, with 14 bases matching TRBD2. The ends lost 0 bases at V and 4 bases at J; junction bases unmatched: 3. The CDR3 is made up of 17 amino acids. Germline loops: CDR1 LGHNA, CDR2 YSLEER.

The rearrangement uses TRBV9 and TRBJ1-2; D is unresolved. Trimming stripped 1 base from V and 8 bases from J, with 12 bases between. The CDR3 runs to 13 residues. The germline gives CDR1 SGDLS, CDR2 YYNGEE. The CDR3 reads CASSVTSSGGYTF. CDR3 sequence (DNA): TGTGCCAGCAGCGTAACGTCCTCGGGAGGCTACACCTTC.

The chain combines TRBV27 with TRBJ2-4; 9 bases are shared with TRBD1. The CDR3 is made up of 15 amino acids. Germline V gene data show CDR1 as MNHEY and CDR2 as SMNVEV (reference sequence). The J segment lost 0 bases and the V segment lost 5 bases, leaving 2 bases of the junction unmatched. The CDR3 sequence is CASSGQGLAKNIQYF. CDR3 nucleotide sequence: TGTGCCAGCAGTGGACAGGGGCTAGCCAAAAACATTCAGTACTTC.

This chain links TRBV7-9 with TRBJ2-2; D may be TRBD2 (6 bases). CDR3 size: 15 residues. V gave up 1 base and J gave up 3 bases, with 9 bases separating them. In germline, CDR1 is SEHNR, CDR2 FQNEAQ (reference sequence). CDR3 nucleotides: TGTGCCAGCAGCTTAGGGACTATGGACACCGGGGAGCTGTTTTTT. This sequence encodes CASSLGTMDTGELFF.

In this sample, this clone turned up once. This rearrangement joins TRBV4-2 to TRBJ2-1; D remains ambiguous. V was trimmed by 1 base and J by 2 bases, leaving 3 bases between them. The CDR3 covers 13 residues. Germline V lookup: CDR1 LGHNA, CDR2 YNFKEQ. The CDR3 DNA reads as TGTGCCAGCAGCCAAGTAGCCTACAATGAGCAGTTCTTC. Translated, it gives CASSQVAYNEQFF.

The chain employs TRBV4-1 and TRBJ2-2; 8 bases map to TRBD2. CDR3 length: 19 residues. The V gene's germline CDR1 is MGHRA and CDR2 YSYEKL. The ends lost 3 bases at V and 4 bases at J; junction bases unmatched: 16. For the CDR3, the DNA is TGCGCCAGCAGCCATCACCCCGGCCAGCGGGGGCCAGGCACCGGGGAGCTGTTTTTT. Protein: CASSHHPGQRGPGTGELFF.

The CDR3 loop is CASRPGSSYNSPLHF. DNA of the CDR3: TGTGCCAGCCGCCCCGGTAGCTCCTATAATTCACCCCTCCACTTT. This sequence joins TRBV6-5 and TRBJ1-6; unclear D gene. This CDR3 has 15 amino acids. Germline CDR1 and CDR2: MNHEY and SVGAGI. Trimming shortened V by 8 bases and J by 0 bases, and 11 bases separated the two germline ends.

The chain recombines TRBV11-2 with TRBJ2-7; D uncertain. This CDR3 is built from 18 residues. Germline-derived CDR1 and CDR2 are SGHAT and FQNNGV. V was pared by 5 bases and J by 2 bases, with 25 bases between. The CDR3, as DNA: TGTGCCAGCAGCCCAGTTGGCTGGGCTGAACCCCCCGCCTACGAGCAGTACTTC. It yields the protein CASSPVGWAEPPAYEQYF.

The chain carries TRBV5-6 and TRBJ2-7; D is unclear. CDR1 SGHDT and CDR2 YYEEEE come from the germline V gene. V was cut by 3 bases and J by 3 bases, with 4 bases left in between. The CDR3 has 11 amino acids. CDR3 residues: CASSYIYEQYF. The CDR3, as DNA: TGTGCCAGCAGCTATATCTACGAGCAGTACTTC.

The chain couples TRBV18 to TRBJ1-6; D call uncertain. Trimming pared 1 base from V and 6 bases from J, leaving 7 bases between. The CDR3 is 14 residues long. The germline CDR1 and CDR2 sequences are KGHSH and LQKENI. The CDR3 loop reads CASSPLAANSPLHF. The DNA for the CDR3 is TGTGCCAGCTCACCACTAGCGGCTAATTCACCCCTCCACTTT. The full variable domain, in which reference TRBV18 and TRBJ1-6 provide the parts outside the CDR3, is NAGVMQNPRHLVRRRGQEARLRCSPMKGHSHVYWYRQLPEEGLKFMVYLQKENIIDESGMPKERFSAEFPKEGPSILRIQQVVRGDSAAYFCASSPLAANSPLHFGNGTRLTVT.